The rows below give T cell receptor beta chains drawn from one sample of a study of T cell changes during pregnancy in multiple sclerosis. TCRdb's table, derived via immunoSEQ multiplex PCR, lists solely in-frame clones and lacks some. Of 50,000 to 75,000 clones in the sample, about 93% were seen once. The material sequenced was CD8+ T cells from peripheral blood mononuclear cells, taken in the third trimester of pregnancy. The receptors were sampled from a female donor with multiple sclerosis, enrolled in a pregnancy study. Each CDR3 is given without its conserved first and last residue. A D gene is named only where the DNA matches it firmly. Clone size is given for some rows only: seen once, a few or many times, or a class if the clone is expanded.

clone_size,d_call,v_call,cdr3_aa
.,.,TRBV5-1,ASSLGGAAYNEQF
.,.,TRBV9,ASSVDPPGNGYT
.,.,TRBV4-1,ASSQAGTYEQY
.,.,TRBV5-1,ASSRTSDYGYT
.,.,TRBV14,ASSQETAFFWSGT
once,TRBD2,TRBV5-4,ASSQGLHTDTQY
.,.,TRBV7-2,ASSLSLRDLKTQY
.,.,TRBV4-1,ASRPLGQGPYEQY
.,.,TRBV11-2,ASSIVAYEQY
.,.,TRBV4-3,ASSQDEGFGTEAF
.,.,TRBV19,ASSIFSRANEQF
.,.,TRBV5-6,ASSFSTAAYYGYT
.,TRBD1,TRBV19,ASGLGQVLPQH
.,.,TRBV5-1,ASSGVGSIETQY
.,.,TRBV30,AWSAIAGANTEAF
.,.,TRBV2,ASSDLGAGYYGYT
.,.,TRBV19,ASSASGRSIQY
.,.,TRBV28,ASSPTTGSYGYT
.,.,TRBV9,ASSVGRAGSGELF
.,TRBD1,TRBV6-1,ASRGMTGGFYEQY
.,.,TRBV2,ASISSSYEQY
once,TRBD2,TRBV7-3,ASSWGTSGSYNEQF
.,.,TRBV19,ASSIQLGILNQPQH
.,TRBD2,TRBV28,ASSLWASGGQETQY
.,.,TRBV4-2,ASRPWRSSYEQY
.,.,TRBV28,ATSPGSNYGYT
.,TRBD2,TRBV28,AISSGSDYEQY
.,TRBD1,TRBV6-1,ASSKTGDPYNEQF
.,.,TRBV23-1,ASSQSRRKITGELF
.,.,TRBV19,ASSMGQLGGNEQF
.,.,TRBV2,ATPGSEDIQY
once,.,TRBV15,ATSRGREPVEQF
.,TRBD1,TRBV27,ASSWGAGQMNTEAF
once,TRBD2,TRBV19,ASSRTSGSLNEQF
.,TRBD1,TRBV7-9,ASSSGQGATDEQY
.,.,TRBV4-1,ASSQVGRGLLYGYT
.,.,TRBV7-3,ASSFRLGLTGELF
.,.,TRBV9,ASSVKGDPVVARQETQY
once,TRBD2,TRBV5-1,ASSPGTSGQETQY
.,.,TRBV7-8,ASSLGGTYEQY